This entry features one TCR beta chain sequence. The V end lost 4 bases, the J end lost 5 bases, and 9 bases lay between the germline ends. CDR1 LNHDA and CDR2 SQIVND come from the germline V gene (reference sequence). This CDR3 is built from 13 residues. The data were taken from a study of blood T cell repertoires in COVID-19. Study-wide context: COVID-19 samples collected from the United States, Italy and Spain covered acute and convalescent phases. T cells, B-cell-depleted T cells, or PBMCs supplied cDNA or gDNA.

Researchers sorted participants into cohorts using their self-reported clinical history. Per the authors' pipeline: Quantification of nucleated cells was approximated via reference gene primer amplification. Produced via immunoSEQ multiplex PCR; TCRdb's table is partial and in-frame only. V, J and clone size derive from that table, while D and trimming were established from the DNA sequence. This repertoire shows approximately 470,000 clones, 87% found once; its top ten account for 0.7%. The sequence came from a young woman who had recovered from COVID-19. The material sequenced was PBMCs or T cells enriched from blood (not recorded which). This chain joins TRBV19 and TRBJ1-5; the D is unclear. In DNA, the CDR3 is TGTGCCAGTAGTACCCAGCGGTATCAGCCCCAGCATTTT. As protein: CASSTQRYQPQHF.